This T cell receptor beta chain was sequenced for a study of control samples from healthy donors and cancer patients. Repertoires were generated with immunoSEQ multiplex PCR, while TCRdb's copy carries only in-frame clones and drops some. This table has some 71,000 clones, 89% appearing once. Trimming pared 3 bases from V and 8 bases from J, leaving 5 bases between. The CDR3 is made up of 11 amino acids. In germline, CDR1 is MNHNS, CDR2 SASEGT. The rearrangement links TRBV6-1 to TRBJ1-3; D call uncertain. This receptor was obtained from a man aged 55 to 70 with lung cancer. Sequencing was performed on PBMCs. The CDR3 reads CASSDGDTIYF. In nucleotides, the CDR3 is TGTGCCAGCAGTGATGGGGACACCATATATTTT.